Each of the 16 T cell receptor beta chains below was sequenced from the same sample in a study of cytomegalovirus exposure and HLA in healthy donors. PCR primers comprised 60 Vbeta and 13 Jbeta primers. Data came from immunoSEQ multiplex PCR; TCRdb stores just in-frame clones and leaves some out. The sample consists of 90,000 to 95,000 clones, about 84% of them appearing once. The sample consisted of PBMCs. All receptors derive from a girl aged 2 to 9 in good health and CMV-seropositive.

The chain uses TRBV4-1 and TRBJ1-4, with D hard to call. The V end was cut by 4 bases, the J end by 5 bases, with 11 bases between. Looked up from germline, CDR1 is MGHRA and CDR2 is YSYEKL. The CDR3 totals 14 residues. Written as DNA, the CDR3 is TGCGCCAGCAGCCTTACAGTAAGAAATGAAAAACTGTTTTTT. Translation: CASSLTVRNEKLFF.

The chain combines TRBV27 with TRBJ2-7; 8 bases line up with TRBD1. V shed 5 bases, J shed 5 bases, and the junction held 11 bases outside the gene matches. CDR3 size: 15 residues. CDR1 is MNHEY and CDR2 is SMNVEV in the germline V gene (reference sequence). In DNA, the CDR3 is TGTGCCAGCAGTCTCCGGGACAGGACTCTCCACGAGCAGTACTTC. Its translation is CASSLRDRTLHEQYF.

The V gene is TRBV7-8, the J gene TRBJ2-5, with unresolved D. CDR1 and CDR2 from the germline V gene are SGHVS and FQNEAQ. Trimming removed 3 bases from V and 5 bases from J, with 7 bases in between. This CDR3 has 12 amino acids. In nucleotides, the CDR3 is TGTGCCAGCAGCTTCTTCGCGGAGACCCAGTACTTC. It specifies CASSFFAETQYF.

The V call is TRBV7-9, the J call TRBJ2-7; 14 nucleotides agree with TRBD2. The CDR3 contains 16 residues. V lost 5 bases and J lost 4; bases outside the gene matches: 7. The V gene's germline CDR1 is SEHNR and CDR2 FQNEAQ (reference sequence). In DNA, the CDR3 is TGTGCCAGCAGCCCTAGGACTAGCGGGAGGTTGTACGAGCAGTACTTC. Its translation is CASSPRTSGRLYEQYF. The full variable domain, completed using reference TRBV7-9 and TRBJ2-7, is DTGVSQNPRHKITKRGQNVTFRCDPISEHNRLYWYRQTLGQGPEFLTYFQNEAQLEKSRLLSDRFSAERPKGSFSTLEIQRTEQGDSAMYLCASSPRTSGRLYEQYFGPGTRLTVT.

The gene calls are TRBV5-1 and TRBJ2-6, with D uncertain. The CDR3 extends over 15 amino acids. CDR1 SGHRS and CDR2 YFSETQ come from the germline V gene. Deletions cut 0 bases from V and 4 bases from J, with 8 bases between. The CDR3 DNA sequence: TGCGCCAGCAGCTTGGTACTCTCCGGGGCCAACGTCCTGACTTTC. It encodes CASSLVLSGANVLTF.

V gene TRBV13 combines with J gene TRBJ1-4; 8 bases are shared with TRBD1. The CDR3 is made up of 14 amino acids. CDR1 and CDR2 from the germline V gene are PRHDT and FYEKMQ (reference sequence). V trimming: 6 bases; J trimming: 2 bases; junction bases outside the gene matches: 2. Here the CDR3 reads CASSSGGTNEKLFF. In nucleotides, the CDR3 is TGTGCCAGCAGTTCAGGGGGCACTAATGAAAAACTGTTTTTT.

This clone appeared a few times. The chain has TRBV27 and TRBJ2-6; 8 bases are a match to TRBD1. This CDR3 spans 16 amino acids. Germline trimming cut 2 bases from V and 3 bases from J; bases unmatched to any gene: 3. Germline V gene lookup returns CDR1 MNHEY and CDR2 SMNVEV (reference sequence). The CDR3 DNA reads as TGTGCCAGCAGTTTACGCAGGGGGCTTGGGGCCAACGTCCTGACTTTC. This translates into CASSLRRGLGANVLTF.

The rearrangement joins TRBV10-3 to TRBJ1-5, with 7 bases fitting TRBD1. Germline V gives CDR1 ENHRY, CDR2 SYGVKD. This CDR3 contains 13 residues. The V and J ends lost 10 bases and 4 bases, in that order; junction bases with no gene match: 7. CDR3 region: CATTGDSNQPQHF. Here the CDR3 DNA reads TGTGCCACCACGGGGGACAGTAATCAGCCCCAGCATTTT.

This chain uses TRBV5-1 with TRBJ2-5; possible D gene TRBD2, 6 bases. Per the germline V gene, CDR1 is SGHRS and CDR2 is YFSETQ. This CDR3 is 15 amino acids long. The V end lost 0 bases, the J end lost 5 bases, and 14 bases lay between the germline ends. CDR3 nucleotide sequence: TGCGCCAGCAGCTTGGAGGGCAGTGGAGGGGAGACCCAGTACTTC. Protein: CASSLEGSGGETQYF.

The J gene is TRBJ1-4, the V gene TRBV7-9; 10 bases line up with TRBD1. This CDR3 spans 17 amino acids. Trimming took 4 bases from V and 3 from J; bases not matched to a gene: 8. Germline V gene data show CDR1 as SEHNR and CDR2 as FQNEAQ (reference sequence). CDR3 amino acids: CASSSTTGGAANEKLFF. Here the CDR3 DNA reads TGTGCCAGCAGCTCCACGACAGGGGGCGCGGCTAATGAAAAACTGTTTTTT.

V is TRBV5-1 and J is TRBJ2-5; the D gene is possibly TRBD2 (5 bases). V lost 6 bases to trimming and J lost 2 bases, with 11 bases between them. Germline CDR1 and CDR2: SGHRS and YFSETQ. The CDR3 is 13 residues long. The CDR3 loop reads CASTSSGQETQYF. The CDR3 region has the DNA TGCGCCAGCACTTCTTCGGGGCAAGAGACCCAGTACTTC.

V gene TRBV30 combines with J gene TRBJ1-4; maybe TRBD1 (6 bases). Per germline, CDR1 GTSNPN and CDR2 SVGIG (reference sequence). The CDR3 is 14 residues long. With 2 bases removed from V and 5 bases from J, the gap between germline ends came to 12 bases. CDR3 sequence: CAWSYAGVNEKLFF. The CDR3 nucleotides are TGTGCCTGGAGTTATGCAGGGGTCAATGAAAAACTGTTTTTT.

The CDR3 region is CAASRSGSTDTQYF. The CDR3 DNA follows: TGTGCTGCGTCGCGTAGCGGGTCCACAGATACGCAGTATTTT. This rearrangement joins TRBV30 to TRBJ2-3; 7 bases map to TRBD2. The CDR3 runs 14 residues. CDR1 and CDR2 from the germline V gene are GTSNPN and SVGIG (reference sequence).

This clone was seen a few times. The gene calls are TRBV5-6 and TRBJ1-5, with 10 bases fitting TRBD1. The V segment lost 4 bases and the J segment 6 bases; nucleotides outside the gene matches: 10. CDR3 size: 16 residues. Germline loops: CDR1 SGHDT, CDR2 YYEEEE. CDR3 DNA sequence: TGTGCCAGCAGCCGAGGCGCGGGACAGGGGCCTCAGCCCCAGCATTTT. Translating gives CASSRGAGQGPQPQHF.

V and J are TRBV19 and TRBJ1-5, with TRBD1 matching 7 bases. The CDR3 is 15 residues long. The trim removed 1 base at V and 1 base at J, leaving 1 base unmatched. Germline loops: CDR1 LNHDA, CDR2 SQIVND (reference sequence). The CDR3 nucleotides read TGTGCCAGTAGTATAGGGGGACAGAGCAATCAGCCCCAGCATTTT. This gives the protein CASSIGGQSNQPQHF.

J is TRBJ1-1 and V is TRBV11-2, with D maybe TRBD1 (6 bases). Germline V gene sequence: CDR1 SGHAT, CDR2 FQNNGV. V gave up 2 bases and J gave up 5 bases, with 12 bases separating them. The CDR3 totals 14 residues. For the CDR3, the DNA is TGTGCCAGCAGCTTATCTACAGGGAAGACTGAAGCTTTCTTT. It encodes CASSLSTGKTEAFF.